This T cell receptor (beta chain) appears in the sequencing data of a study of T cell repertoires in cytomegalovirus infection. Study-wide context: Recently identified HLA-C-restricted CMV epitopes were used, and well-studied HLA-B-restricted CMV epitopes were used as well. Signatures in public TCR beta sequences pointed to both CMV infection and matching HLA type. The study, taken as a whole, reports: The study identified carriers of CMV plus the relevant HLA from cumulative public TCR beta family frequency.

In this sample, this clonotype turned up a few times. What it recognizes is unknown. The CDR3 has 14 amino acids. CDR1 and CDR2 from the germline V gene are MNHNS and SASEGT. The J segment lost 3 bases and the V segment lost 5 bases, leaving 4 bases of the junction unmatched. TCRdb re-analysed the reads in MiXCR, keeping a single row per CDR3 protein. The sample consists of approximately 470,000 distinct CDR3 sequences, approximately 42% of them appearing once. J is TRBJ1-2 and V is TRBV6-1; 9 bases are shared with TRBD1. Material: cultured PBMCs, obtained from culture after CMV antigen stimulation. This sequence originates from a human donor in good health (CMV status not recorded). Some clones in this sample may be carry-over from other donors' samples. Written as DNA, the CDR3 is TGTGCCAGCAGTAAGGACAGGGGAGACTATGGCTACACCTTC. Its protein product is CASSKDRGDYGYTF.